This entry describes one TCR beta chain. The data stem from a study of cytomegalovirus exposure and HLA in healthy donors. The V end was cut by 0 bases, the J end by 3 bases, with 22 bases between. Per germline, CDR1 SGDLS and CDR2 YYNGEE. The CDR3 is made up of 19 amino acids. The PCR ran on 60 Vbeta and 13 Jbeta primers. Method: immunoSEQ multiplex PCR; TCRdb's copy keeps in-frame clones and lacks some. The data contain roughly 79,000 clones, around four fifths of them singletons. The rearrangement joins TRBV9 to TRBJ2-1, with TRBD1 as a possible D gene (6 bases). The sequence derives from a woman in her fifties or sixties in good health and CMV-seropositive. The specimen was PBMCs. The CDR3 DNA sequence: TGTGCCAGCAGCGTAGCTTTCAGCCCACAGGGCATCCTCTACAATGAGCAGTTCTTC. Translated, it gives CASSVAFSPQGILYNEQFF.